Described below is a single T cell receptor beta chain sequence and its context. Germline V gives CDR1 MNHEY, CDR2 SMNVEV (reference sequence). Trimming removed 5 bases at V and 0 bases at J, with 8 bases between. The CDR3 contains 14 residues. These data originate in a study of T cell changes during pregnancy in multiple sclerosis. Assay: immunoSEQ multiplex PCR; the TCRdb copy retains only in-frame clones and omits some. The sample has about 40,000 clones; around 93% are singletons. The sequencing used CD4+ T cells from peripheral blood mononuclear cells, collected in the first trimester of pregnancy. The clonotype originates from a female donor with multiple sclerosis, enrolled in a pregnancy study. The genes are TRBV27 and TRBJ1-3; the D gene is possibly TRBD1 (6 bases). DNA for the CDR3: TGTGCCAGCAGTACAGGGCCCTCTGGAAACACCATATATTTT. Amino acid sequence: CASSTGPSGNTIYF.